One and the same sample provided the 24 T cell receptor beta chains below, sequenced in a study of shared clonotypes between healthy human individuals. Generated by immunoSEQ multiplex PCR, the TCRdb table keeps only in-frame clones and is missing some. Among 2 million to 2.5 million clones listed, more than 85% were seen once. The sample was naive CD4+ T cells from PBMCs. This sample's subset: CD45RA+ positively selected. These receptors were taken from a man aged 18 to 35 in good health. Some clones in this sample may be carry-over from other donors' samples.

This clone was seen only a few times. This rearrangement joins TRBV7-9 to TRBJ1-5; D is uncertain. This CDR3 contains 14 residues. The V and J ends lost 1 base and 9 bases respectively, with 13 bases between them. Germline CDR1 SEHNR, CDR2 FQNEAQ (reference sequence). The CDR3 DNA reads as TGTGCCAGCAGCTTAGTTGGTGATCTCGGGCCCCAGCATTTT. Amino acid sequence: CASSLVGDLGPQHF.

This chain joins TRBV27 and TRBJ1-1; no firm D call. V gave up 0 bases and J gave up 0 bases, with 5 bases separating them. Germline V gene sequence: CDR1 MNHEY, CDR2 SMNVEV (reference sequence). CDR3 size: 14 residues. This CDR3 is CASSLSQLNTEAFF. The CDR3 nucleotides are TGTGCCAGCAGTTTATCACAATTGAACACTGAAGCTTTCTTT.

The chain is built from TRBV5-4 and TRBJ2-6, with D unclear. The germline V gene encodes CDR1 SGHNT and CDR2 YYREEE (reference sequence). Trimming removed 0 bases at V and 4 bases at J, with 11 bases between. This CDR3 comprises 16 residues. The CDR3 sequence is CASSLARVGGANVLTF. Here the CDR3 DNA reads TGTGCCAGCAGCTTGGCAAGGGTAGGGGGGGCCAACGTCCTGACTTTC.

In regard to this clone: This specimen includes other DNA sequences encoding the same CDR3. For the CDR3, the DNA is TGTGCCAGCAGTCTGGTGAGCGGAAACACCATATATTTT. This codes for CASSLVSGNTIYF. This chain uses TRBV27 with TRBJ1-3; D gene unclear. V dropped 5 bases and J dropped 4 bases, with 9 bases sitting between them. CDR3 length: 13 amino acids. Per germline, CDR1 MNHEY and CDR2 SMNVEV (reference sequence).

The genes are TRBV5-1 and TRBJ1-5; D is uncertain. V lost 4 bases, J lost 7 bases, and 18 bases lay in between. Germline-derived CDR1 and CDR2 are SGHRS and YFSETQ. This CDR3 region has 15 residues. The CDR3 coding sequence is TGCGCCAGCAGCCTGGTGGTCGGGCCCCAACAGCCCCAGCATTTT. Its protein product is CASSLVVGPQQPQHF.

The gene calls are TRBV19 and TRBJ1-5; 8 bases agree with TRBD1. Germline CDR1 LNHDA, CDR2 SQIVND (reference sequence). The J segment lost 3 bases and the V segment lost 6 bases, leaving 10 bases of the junction unmatched. The CDR3 totals 16 residues. Here the CDR3 DNA reads TGTGCCAGTAGGCCCCAGGGGGCTGCTCACAATCAGCCCCAGCATTTT. Protein sequence: CASRPQGAAHNQPQHF.

A remark on this clone: The junction differs from germline at one of its ends, possibly a read error. This chain uses TRBV4-1 with TRBJ1-1; D gene ambiguous. The CDR3 runs 13 residues. From germline, CDR1 is MGHRA and CDR2 YSYEKL. Here the CDR3 DNA reads TGCGCCAGCAGCCAAGATCTTAAGCTTTTACCCACCTTT. Its translation: CASSQDLKLLPTF.

This rearrangement joins TRBV25-1 to TRBJ1-5, with D possibly being TRBD1 (6 bases). This CDR3 is built from 14 residues. V dropped 6 bases and J dropped 1 base, with 10 bases sitting between them. Germline CDR1 reads MGHDK; CDR2 reads SYGVNS. CDR3 region: CASSRDTSNQPQHF. The CDR3 DNA follows: TGTGCCAGCAGCCGGGACACCAGCAATCAGCCCCAGCATTTT. The variable domain in full, with the rest retrieved from reference TRBV25-1 and TRBJ1-5, is EADIYQTPRYLVIGTGKKITLECSQTMGHDKMYWYQQDPGMELHLIHYSYGVNSTEKGDLSSESTVSRIRTEHFPLTLESARPSHTSQYLCASSRDTSNQPQHFGDGTRLSIL.

DNA of the CDR3: TGTGCCAGCAGCCCCGACAGCTACACTGAAGCTTTCTTT. Its protein is CASSPDSYTEAFF. J is TRBJ1-1 and V is TRBV9, with D perhaps TRBD1 (5 bases). The germline CDR1 and CDR2 sequences are SGDLS and YYNGEE. The ends were cut back, 4 bases at V and 3 bases at J, with 10 bases in the middle. The CDR3 spans 13 residues.

Remarks on this clone: Other DNA sequences in the sample encode the same CDR3. This chain links TRBV6-1 with TRBJ1-2; D gene ambiguous. The CDR3 has 12 amino acids. The germline V gene has CDR1 MNHNS and CDR2 SASEGT. The V end was cut by 2 bases, the J end by 7 bases, with 8 bases between. CDR3 nucleotides: TGTGCCAGCAGTGAACGGGGAGGTGGCTACACCTTC. Translated: CASSERGGGYTF.

Notes on this clone: Other DNA sequences of this sample code for an identical CDR3. The rearrangement links TRBV9 to TRBJ1-1; the match to TRBD1 covers 8 bases. The CDR3 loop spans 14 amino acids. The germline V gene has CDR1 SGDLS and CDR2 YYNGEE. The J segment lost 1 base and the V segment lost 3 bases, leaving 2 bases of the junction unmatched. The CDR3, as DNA: TGTGCCAGCAGCGAGGGGACAGGGAACACTGAAGCTTTCTTT. Translating it yields CASSEGTGNTEAFF.

V and J are TRBV5-4 and TRBJ1-4, with D unclear. This CDR3 is built from 15 residues. With 0 bases removed from V and 7 bases from J, the gap between germline ends came to 13 bases. Germline assignment: CDR1 SGHNT and CDR2 YYREEE (reference sequence). The CDR3: CASSLDAGGAEKLFF. The CDR3 bases are TGTGCCAGCAGCTTGGACGCGGGAGGAGCTGAAAAACTGTTTTTT.

The V gene is TRBV11-2, the J gene TRBJ2-7; 7 bases are a match to TRBD1. CDR3 length equals 14 residues. Germline V gene sequence: CDR1 SGHAT, CDR2 FQNNGV. Losses at the gene ends were 5 bases for V and 3 bases for J; bases not matched to a gene: 7. This CDR3 reads CASSPRQGIYEQYF. CDR3 DNA sequence: TGTGCCAGCAGCCCGAGACAGGGAATCTACGAGCAGTACTTC. The whole variable domain, remainder taken from reference TRBV11-2 and TRBJ2-7, is EAGVAQSPRYKIIEKRQSVAFWCNPISGHATLYWYQQILGQGPKLLIQFQNNGVVDDSQLPKDRFSAERLKGVDSTLKIQPAKLEDSAVYLCASSPRQGIYEQYFGPGTRLTVT.

This chain connects TRBV6-5 to TRBJ2-5; 7 bases fit TRBD2. The CDR3 extends over 14 amino acids. In germline, CDR1 is MNHEY, CDR2 SVGAGI. V lost 2 bases to trimming and J lost 3 bases; unmatched junction nucleotides: 3. The CDR3 is CASSYRDYKETQYF. CDR3 nucleotide sequence: TGTGCCAGCAGTTACAGGGACTATAAAGAGACCCAGTACTTC.

The chain links TRBV30 to TRBJ2-2, with D hard to call. The length of the CDR3 is 13 residues. Germline loops: CDR1 GTSNPN, CDR2 SVGIG (reference sequence). Deletions cut 0 bases from V and 7 bases from J, with 9 bases between. CDR3: CAWSVVDVGELFF. Written as DNA, the CDR3 is TGTGCCTGGAGTGTAGTTGACGTCGGGGAGCTGTTTTTT.

J is TRBJ1-5 and V is TRBV28; D might be TRBD1 (5 bases). The V gene's germline CDR1 is MDHEN and CDR2 SYDVKM. V lost 5 bases to trimming and J lost 0 bases, with 14 bases between them. The CDR3 has 16 residues. CDR3 loop: CASSGGRGGSNQPQHF. Here the CDR3 DNA reads TGTGCCAGCAGTGGTGGTCGGGGGGGTAGCAATCAGCCCCAGCATTTT.

This rearrangement joins TRBV5-4 to TRBJ2-7, with 11 bases matching TRBD2. CDR3 size: 14 residues. V trimming: 7 bases; J trimming: 4 bases; junction bases outside the gene matches: 7. Germline assignment: CDR1 SGHNT and CDR2 YYREEE (reference sequence). Here the CDR3 reads CASRPGLAEYEQYF. CDR3 bases: TGTGCCAGCCGTCCGGGACTAGCGGAGTACGAGCAGTACTTC.

Remarks on this clone: The sample carries other DNA sequences with the same CDR3. The chain couples TRBV2 to TRBJ1-1; TRBD1 is a possible D gene (5 bases). Trimming left V 6 bases short and J 1 base short, with 12 bases between. The CDR3 extends over 14 amino acids. Looked up from germline, CDR1 is SNHLY and CDR2 is FYNNEI. The CDR3 DNA reads TGTGCCAGCAGCGAGCAGGGACCGAACACTGAAGCTTTCTTT. It encodes CASSEQGPNTEAFF.

CDR3 DNA: TGCAGCGTTCCCCTATCCGGACCCCAAGAGACCCAGTACTTC. It yields the protein CSVPLSGPQETQYF. The V gene is TRBV29-1, the J gene TRBJ2-5; D call uncertain. V was cut by 5 bases and J by 1 base, with 14 bases left in between. The CDR3 length is 14 residues. Germline V gene lookup returns CDR1 SQVTM and CDR2 ANQGSEA.

The chain is built from TRBV4-1 and TRBJ2-7; TRBD1 aligns across 7 bases. V was pared by 4 bases and J by 2 bases, with 11 bases of the junction left unmatched. The CDR3 runs to 16 residues. Germline V gives CDR1 MGHRA, CDR2 YSYEKL. For the CDR3, the DNA is TGCGCCAGCAGCCTGAGGGAAACAGGGGTGACCTACGAGCAGTACTTC. It is translated as CASSLRETGVTYEQYF.

V usage is TRBV11-2 and J usage is TRBJ1-2, with D perhaps matching TRBD1 (5 bases). In germline, CDR1 is SGHAT, CDR2 FQNNGV. The CDR3 is 16 residues long. V lost 2 bases, J lost 3 bases, and 16 bases lay in between. CDR3 in amino acids: CASSLNGRQSYYGYTF. The CDR3 DNA follows: TGTGCCAGCAGCTTAAATGGGCGACAGTCCTACTATGGCTACACCTTC.

The J gene is TRBJ2-7, the V gene TRBV30; the D gene is possibly TRBD1 (6 bases). The CDR3 is 14 residues long. Trimming shortened V by 3 bases and J by 3 bases, and 15 bases separated the two germline ends. CDR1 and CDR2 (germline): GTSNPN, SVGIG (reference sequence). CDR3 sequence reads: CAWRAVGQLYEQYF. As DNA, the CDR3 is TGTGCCTGGAGGGCAGTTGGACAGCTCTACGAGCAGTACTTC.

This clone was seen only once. The chain is built from TRBV7-7 and TRBJ2-5, with no clear D. The V end was cut by 5 bases, the J end by 5 bases, with 9 bases between. Germline values: CDR1 SSHAT, CDR2 FNYEAQ (reference sequence). The CDR3 covers 12 residues. CDR3 residues: CASSGGGETQYF. CDR3 DNA: TGTGCCAGCAGCGGTGGTGGGGAGACCCAGTACTTC.

The chain is built from TRBV9 and TRBJ1-5, with D unclear. CDR3 length: 15 amino acids. Trimming left V 3 bases short and J 0 bases short, with 10 bases between. From germline, CDR1 is SGDLS and CDR2 YYNGEE. The CDR3 loop reads CASSATVNSNQPQHF. CDR3 sequence (DNA): TGTGCCAGCAGCGCAACAGTGAATAGCAATCAGCCCCAGCATTTT.